One sample yielded the 19 T cell receptor beta chains listed below, sequenced in a study of T-cell reconstitution after alpha-beta-depleted transplantation in children. Using unique molecular identifiers, the investigators prepared the TCRbeta library. A single record per CDR3 protein comes from TCRdb applying MiXCR to the PCR reads. The table lists more than 200,000 distinct CDR3 sequences, more than 20% of them singletons. The input for sequencing was PBMCs, taken before TCRalphabeta/CD19-depleted stem cell transplant. The source is a girl aged 2-15 years with Fanconi anemia, due to receive a stem cell transplant.

This clonotype has at least ten counts. The chain recombines TRBV19 with TRBJ2-3; D is perhaps TRBD2 (6 bases). In germline, CDR1 is LNHDA, CDR2 SQIVND (reference sequence). The germline V and J ends were trimmed by 6 bases and 4 bases, with 14 bases remaining between them. CDR3 length: 14 residues. This CDR3 is CASSLSGAADTQYF. The DNA of the CDR3 is TGTGCCAGTAGCCTCTCGGGAGCGGCAGATACGCAGTATTTT. The variable domain in full, completed from reference TRBV19 and TRBJ2-3, reads DGGITQSPKYLFRKEGQNVTLSCEQNLNHDAMYWYRQDPGQGLRLIYYSQIVNDFQKGDIAEGYSVSREKKESFPLTVTSAQKNPTAFYLCASSLSGAADTQYFGPGTRLTVL.

A few counts support this clonotype. The genes are TRBV29-1 and TRBJ1-1; D may be TRBD1 (5 bases). CDR3 length: 13 residues. V lost 4 bases to trimming and J lost 0 bases, with 9 bases between them. The germline CDR1 and CDR2 sequences are SQVTM and ANQGSEA. In DNA, the CDR3 is TGCAGCGTTGTCCGGACACTGAACACTGAAGCTTTCTTT. It specifies CSVVRTLNTEAFF.

Ten or more counts support this clonotype. The CDR3 sequence: CSVGVLGYEQYF. DNA for the CDR3: TGCAGCGTGGGGGTCCTAGGATACGAGCAGTACTTC. The V call is TRBV29-1, the J call TRBJ2-7, with D perhaps TRBD1 or TRBD2 (5 bases each). V was shortened by 6 bases and J by 4 bases, with 13 bases between the two germline ends. Germline lookup yields CDR1 SQVTM and CDR2 ANQGSEA. The CDR3 is made up of 12 amino acids.

V is TRBV29-1 and J is TRBJ2-3; TRBD1 might be the D (6 bases). Germline V gene sequence: CDR1 SQVTM, CDR2 ANQGSEA. Between the trimmed V and J ends, which lost 6 bases and 2 bases, there was a span of 18 bases. CDR3 length: 15 residues. CDR3: CSVPNNQGFTDTQYF. The DNA for the CDR3 is TGCAGCGTGCCCAATAACCAGGGGTTCACAGATACGCAGTATTTT.

Remarks on this clonotype: The CDR3 does not end in the conserved phenylalanine or tryptophan, so this is likely a read error. The chain uses TRBV20-1 and TRBJ2-7; maybe TRBD1 (6 bases). Germline CDR1 is DFQATT and CDR2 is SNEGSKA (reference sequence). This CDR3 is 17 amino acids long. The CDR3 bases are TGCTGTGCTAGCCCGCCTCCGGGACACAAGGGTTACTACGAGCAGTACTAC. Its protein product is CCASPPPGHKGYYEQYY.

The V call is TRBV14, the J call TRBJ2-7; no clear D. The CDR3 is 12 residues long. With 4 bases removed from V and 2 bases from J, the gap between germline ends came to 6 bases. Germline V gene data show CDR1 as SGHDN and CDR2 as FVKESK. The CDR3 region is CASSLQPYEQYF. The CDR3 region has the DNA TGTGCCAGCAGCCTACAGCCCTACGAGCAGTACTTC.

This clonotype has a count of ten or more. This rearrangement joins TRBV29-1 to TRBJ1-4; 9 bases map to TRBD1. V gave up 7 bases and J gave up 10 bases; unmatched junction bases: 16. Germline CDR1 is SQVTM and CDR2 is ANQGSEA. The CDR3 is made up of 15 amino acids. The CDR3 DNA follows: TGCAGCGCAGTTGAAGGGACAGGGAACATTGGAAAACTGTTTTTT. This codes for CSAVEGTGNIGKLFF.

Only a few counts were recorded for this clonotype. The V gene is TRBV6-8, the J gene TRBJ2-2, with D possibly being TRBD1 (6 bases). The V end was cut by 1 base, the J end by 4 bases, with 13 bases between. The CDR3 length is 16 residues. Germline-derived CDR1 and CDR2 are MNHGY and SAAAGT. The CDR3 bases are TGTGCCAGCAGTTACTTCTCAGGGACACTCACCGGGGAGCTGTTTTTT. Encoded protein: CASSYFSGTLTGELFF.

This clonotype was counted ten times or more. V gene TRBV12-3 or TRBV12-4 combines with J gene TRBJ2-1; D remains ambiguous. The CDR3 spans 12 residues. V was trimmed by 5 bases and J by 5 bases, leaving 7 bases between them. The CDR3 region has the DNA TGTGCCAGCAGTAGACTCGACAATGAGCAGTTCTTC. It yields the protein CASSRLDNEQFF.

This clonotype was seen repeatedly, ten times or more. The J gene is TRBJ2-7, the V gene TRBV13, with D maybe TRBD1 (6 bases). Germline V CDR1 and CDR2: PRHDT, FYEKMQ (reference sequence). The CDR3 has 14 residues. V gave up 3 bases and J gave up 9 bases, with 18 bases separating them. CDR3 in amino acids: CASSFSGDHKGQYF. Written as DNA, the CDR3 is TGTGCCAGCAGCTTTTCAGGGGATCATAAGGGGCAGTACTTC.

The chain links TRBV20-1 to TRBJ2-2; the match to TRBD2 covers 10 bases. This CDR3 comprises 17 residues. Germline V gives CDR1 DFQATT, CDR2 SNEGSKA (reference sequence). V shed 1 base and J 4 bases; nucleotides not matched to a gene: 9. The CDR3 nucleotides read TGCAGTGCTAGAGCCAATAGCGGGGGGATAATCACCGGGGAGCTGTTTTTT. Amino acid sequence: CSARANSGGIITGELFF.

The V call is TRBV19, the J call TRBJ2-7; 8 bases are shared with TRBD1. With V trimmed by 3 bases and J by 2 bases, 6 bases remained unmatched. Germline CDR1 LNHDA, CDR2 SQIVND (reference sequence). The CDR3 has 15 amino acids. The CDR3 reads CASSIGQGKTYEQYF. The CDR3 DNA reads TGTGCCAGTAGTATCGGACAGGGCAAGACCTACGAGCAGTACTTC.

V and J are TRBV21-1 and TRBJ2-7; TRBD1 was called by the table and not checked on the DNA. TRBV21-1 is noted as a pseudogene. The CDR3 runs to 17 residues. The CDR3 region has the DNA TGTGCCAGCAGCAAATTTGGAGGTCGGGACCGCGCCTACGAGCAGTACTTC. Protein: CASSKFGGRDRAYEQYF.

This clonotype came up many times. The chain joins TRBV20-1 to TRBJ1-6, with D perhaps matching TRBD1 (5 bases). The V gene lost 3 bases and the J gene lost 5 bases, with 11 bases spanning the gap. Germline V gene data show CDR1 as DFQATT and CDR2 as SNEGSKA (reference sequence). The CDR3 loop spans 14 amino acids. CDR3 in DNA: TGCAGTGCTAGTGGCTACAGGAATAATTCACCCCTCCACTTT. Translated: CSASGYRNNSPLHF.

V is TRBV29-1 and J is TRBJ2-7; 7 nucleotides align to TRBD2. Unmatched junction bases numbered 12, after V lost 4 bases and J lost 0 bases. The V gene's germline CDR1 is SQVTM and CDR2 ANQGSEA. The CDR3 contains 16 residues. DNA for the CDR3: TGCAGCGTTGGCGGGATTCTAGCGGATAGCTCCTACGAGCAGTACTTC. Protein product: CSVGGILADSSYEQYF.

J is TRBJ2-2 and V is TRBV5-1; perhaps TRBD1 as D (6 bases). CDR1 and CDR2 from the germline V gene are SGHRS and YFSETQ. V lost 9 bases and J lost 5, with 14 bases in between. The CDR3 covers 13 residues. The CDR3 DNA sequence: TGCGCCACCAGGGGTGGAGATACCGGGGAGCTGTTTTTT. Its translation is CATRGGDTGELFF.

A few counts support this clonotype. The rearrangement links TRBV20-1 to TRBJ2-7, with TRBD2 as a possible D gene (5 bases). Trimming took 4 bases from V and 3 from J, leaving 10 bases between them. CDR1 DFQATT and CDR2 SNEGSKA come from the germline V gene (reference sequence). This CDR3 comprises 12 residues. CDR3 in amino acids: CSATPRGYEQYF. The CDR3 DNA follows: TGCAGTGCTACCCCTCGGGGCTACGAGCAGTACTTC.

The V and J genes are TRBV28 and TRBJ1-3; possibly TRBD1 for D (5 bases). V shed 6 bases and J shed 0 bases, with 12 bases lying between them. The CDR3 spans 15 residues. The germline V gene encodes CDR1 MDHEN and CDR2 SYDVKM. CDR3 sequence reads: CASRDTFNSGNTIYF. In nucleotides, the CDR3 is TGTGCCAGCAGGGACACTTTTAACTCTGGAAACACCATATATTTT.

This clonotype was observed at least ten times. V is TRBV20-1 and J is TRBJ2-7; the D gene is possibly TRBD1 (5 bases). CDR1 DFQATT and CDR2 SNEGSKA come from the germline V gene (reference sequence). V was shortened by 3 bases and J by 0 bases, with 9 bases between the two germline ends. This CDR3 spans 13 amino acids. This CDR3 is CSARSTASYEQYF. CDR3 coding DNA: TGCAGTGCTAGGTCGACAGCCTCCTACGAGCAGTACTTC.